This T cell receptor beta chain was recorded in a study of molecular identifiers for immune sequencing clone quantification. As regards this clonotype: Its antigen is unknown. A read error may explain this, as a much larger clone is one base away.

Study-level results: Clones carrying above 20 RNA copies accounted for over 98% of effector molecules, under 1% in naive cells. Jurkat TCR RNA spiked in from one cell (amid 800,000 to 1,000,000 naive cells) was reportedly detectable.

Generation of bulk TCR libraries relied on previously described methods and listed TCR primers. A single record per CDR3 protein comes from TCRdb applying MiXCR to the PCR reads. The sample has around 20,000 distinct CDR3 sequences; 17% are singletons. The specimen sequenced was naive CD8+ T cells from blood, with Jurkat cell RNA spiked in. Subset given: FACS-sorted CD8+CD4-CCR7+CD45RA+ naive T cells. The clonotype was recovered from a human donor in good health. Some libraries in this study had Jurkat cell RNA spiked in.

This CDR3 is CASSYGANTDTRYF. The CDR3 DNA sequence: TGTGCCAGCAGTTACGGGGCGAACACAGATACGCGGTATTTT. The chain joins TRBV6-5 to TRBJ2-3; TRBD1 is a possible D gene (5 bases). Germline V CDR1 and CDR2: MNHEY, SVGAGI. The CDR3 totals 14 residues.